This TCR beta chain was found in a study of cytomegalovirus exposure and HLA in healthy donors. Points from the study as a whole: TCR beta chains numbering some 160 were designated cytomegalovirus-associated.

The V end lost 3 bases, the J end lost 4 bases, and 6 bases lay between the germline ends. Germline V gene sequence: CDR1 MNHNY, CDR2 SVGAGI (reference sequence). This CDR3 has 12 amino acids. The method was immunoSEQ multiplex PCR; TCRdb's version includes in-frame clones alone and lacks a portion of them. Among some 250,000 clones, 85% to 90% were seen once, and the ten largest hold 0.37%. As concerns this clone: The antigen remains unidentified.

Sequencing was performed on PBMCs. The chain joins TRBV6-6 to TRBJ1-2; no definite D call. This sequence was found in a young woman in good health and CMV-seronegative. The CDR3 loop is CASSYGSYGYTF. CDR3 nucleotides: TGTGCCAGCAGTTATGGGAGCTATGGCTACACCTTC.